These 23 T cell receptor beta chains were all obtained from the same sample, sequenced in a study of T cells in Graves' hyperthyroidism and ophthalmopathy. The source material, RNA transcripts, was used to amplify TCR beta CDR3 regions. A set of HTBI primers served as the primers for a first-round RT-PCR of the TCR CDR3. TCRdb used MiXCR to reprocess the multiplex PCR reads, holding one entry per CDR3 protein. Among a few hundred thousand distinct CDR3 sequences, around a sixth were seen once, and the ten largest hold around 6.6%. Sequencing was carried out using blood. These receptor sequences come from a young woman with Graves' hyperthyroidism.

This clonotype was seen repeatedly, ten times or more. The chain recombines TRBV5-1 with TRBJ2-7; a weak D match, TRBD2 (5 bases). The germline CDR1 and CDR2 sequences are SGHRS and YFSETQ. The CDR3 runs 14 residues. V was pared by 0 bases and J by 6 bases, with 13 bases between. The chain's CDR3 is CASSLAGDGIEQYF. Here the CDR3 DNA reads TGCGCCAGCAGCTTGGCTGGCGACGGGATCGAGCAGTACTTC.

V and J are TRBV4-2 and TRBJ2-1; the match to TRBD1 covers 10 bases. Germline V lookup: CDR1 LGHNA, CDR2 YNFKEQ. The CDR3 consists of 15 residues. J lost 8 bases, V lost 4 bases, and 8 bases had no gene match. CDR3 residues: CASSRRTGGLDEQFF. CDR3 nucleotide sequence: TGTGCCAGCAGCCGTCGGACAGGGGGTCTGGATGAGCAGTTCTTC.

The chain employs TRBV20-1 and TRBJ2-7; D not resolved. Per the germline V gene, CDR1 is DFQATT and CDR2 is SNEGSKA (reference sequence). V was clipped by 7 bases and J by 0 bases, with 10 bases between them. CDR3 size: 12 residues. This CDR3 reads CSVEPHSYEQYF. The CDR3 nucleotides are TGCAGTGTGGAGCCCCACTCCTACGAGCAGTACTTC.

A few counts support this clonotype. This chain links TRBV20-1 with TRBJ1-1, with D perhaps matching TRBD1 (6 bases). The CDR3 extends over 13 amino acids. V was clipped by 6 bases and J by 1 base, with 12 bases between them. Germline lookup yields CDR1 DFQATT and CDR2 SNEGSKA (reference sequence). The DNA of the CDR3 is TGCAGTGCGCGGGGACACGCGAACACTGAAGCTTTCTTT. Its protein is CSARGHANTEAFF.

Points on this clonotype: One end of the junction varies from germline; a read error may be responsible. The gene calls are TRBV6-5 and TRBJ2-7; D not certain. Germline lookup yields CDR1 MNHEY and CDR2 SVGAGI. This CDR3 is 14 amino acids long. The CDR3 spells CASSYHRDSYGQYF. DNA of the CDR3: TGTGCCAGCAGTTATCACAGAGACTCCTACGGGCAGTACTTC.

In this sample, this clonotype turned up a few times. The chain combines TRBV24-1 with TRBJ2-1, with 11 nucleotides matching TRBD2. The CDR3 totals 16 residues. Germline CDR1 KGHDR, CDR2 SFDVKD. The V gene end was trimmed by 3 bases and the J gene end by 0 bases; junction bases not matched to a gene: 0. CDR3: CATSDTSGSSYNEQFF. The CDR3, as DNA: TGTGCCACCAGTGATACTAGCGGGAGCTCCTACAATGAGCAGTTCTTC.

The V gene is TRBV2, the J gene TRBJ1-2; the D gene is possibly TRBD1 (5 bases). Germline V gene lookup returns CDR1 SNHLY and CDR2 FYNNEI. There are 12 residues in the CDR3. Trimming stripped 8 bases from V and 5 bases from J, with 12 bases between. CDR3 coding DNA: TGTGCCAGCCGGGCGGCAGGGTATGGCTACACCTTC. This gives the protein CASRAAGYGYTF.

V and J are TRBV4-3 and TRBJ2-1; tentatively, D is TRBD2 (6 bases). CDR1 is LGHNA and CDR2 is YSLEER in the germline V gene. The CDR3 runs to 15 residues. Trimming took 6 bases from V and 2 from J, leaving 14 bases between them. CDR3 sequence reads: CASSSGGQPYNEQFF. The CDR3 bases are TGCGCCAGCAGTAGCGGAGGGCAACCCTACAATGAGCAGTTCTTC.

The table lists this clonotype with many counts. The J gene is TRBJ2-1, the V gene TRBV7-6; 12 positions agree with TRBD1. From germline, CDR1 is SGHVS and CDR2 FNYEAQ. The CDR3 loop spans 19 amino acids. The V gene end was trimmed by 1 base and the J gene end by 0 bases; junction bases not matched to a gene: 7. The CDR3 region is CASSLEGTGGTRSYNEQFF. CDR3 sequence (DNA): TGTGCCAGCAGCTTAGAGGGGACAGGGGGCACCCGCTCCTACAATGAGCAGTTCTTC.

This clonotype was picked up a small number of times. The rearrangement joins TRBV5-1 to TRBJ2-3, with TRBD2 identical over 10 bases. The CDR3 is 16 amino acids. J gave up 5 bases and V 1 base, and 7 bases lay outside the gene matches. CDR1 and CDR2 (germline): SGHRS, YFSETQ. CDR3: CASSLTSGKEGDTQYF. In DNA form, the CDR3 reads TGCGCCAGCAGCTTGACTAGCGGGAAGGAAGGAGATACGCAGTATTTT.

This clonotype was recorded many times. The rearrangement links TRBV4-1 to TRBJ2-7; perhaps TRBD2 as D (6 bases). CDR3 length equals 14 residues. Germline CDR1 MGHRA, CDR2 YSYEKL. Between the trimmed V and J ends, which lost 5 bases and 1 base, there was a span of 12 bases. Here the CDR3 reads CASSSLTSSYEQYF. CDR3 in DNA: TGCGCCAGCAGCTCCCTGACTAGTTCCTACGAGCAGTACTTC.

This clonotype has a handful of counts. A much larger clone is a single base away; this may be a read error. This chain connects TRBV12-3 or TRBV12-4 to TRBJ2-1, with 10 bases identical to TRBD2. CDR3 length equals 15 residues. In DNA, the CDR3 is TGTGCCAGCACTTATCTCCTAGCGGGAGACAATGGGCAGTTCTTC. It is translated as CASTYLLAGDNGQFF.

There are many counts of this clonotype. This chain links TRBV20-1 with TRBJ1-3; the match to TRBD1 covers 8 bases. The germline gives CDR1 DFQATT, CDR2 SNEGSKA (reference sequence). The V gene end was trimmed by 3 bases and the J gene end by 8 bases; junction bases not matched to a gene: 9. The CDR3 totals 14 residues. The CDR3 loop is CSASKRQGADTIYF. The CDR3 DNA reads TGCAGTGCTAGTAAACGGCAGGGGGCCGACACCATATATTTT.

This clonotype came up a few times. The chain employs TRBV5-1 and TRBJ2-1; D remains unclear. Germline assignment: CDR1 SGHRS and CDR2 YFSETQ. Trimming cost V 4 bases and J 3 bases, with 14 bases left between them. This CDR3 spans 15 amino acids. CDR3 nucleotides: TGCGCCAGCAGCCCTTGGATGAGTTACTACAATGAGCAGTTCTTC. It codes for CASSPWMSYYNEQFF.

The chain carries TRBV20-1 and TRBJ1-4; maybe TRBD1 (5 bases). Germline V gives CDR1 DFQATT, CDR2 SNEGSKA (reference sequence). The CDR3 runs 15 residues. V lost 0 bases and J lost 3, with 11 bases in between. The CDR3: CSARDRAPANEKLFF. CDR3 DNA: TGCAGTGCTAGAGACAGGGCTCCGGCTAATGAAAAACTGTTTTTT.

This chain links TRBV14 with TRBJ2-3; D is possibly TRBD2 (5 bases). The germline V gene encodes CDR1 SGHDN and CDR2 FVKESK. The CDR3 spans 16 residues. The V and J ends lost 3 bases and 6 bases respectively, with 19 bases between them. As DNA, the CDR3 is TGTGCCAGCAGCCAGTCTAGCCCTAATCCGACGGATACGCAGTATTTT. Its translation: CASSQSSPNPTDTQYF.

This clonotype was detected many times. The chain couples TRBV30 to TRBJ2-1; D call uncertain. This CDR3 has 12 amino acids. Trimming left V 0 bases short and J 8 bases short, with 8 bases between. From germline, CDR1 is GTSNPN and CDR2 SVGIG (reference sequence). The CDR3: CAWSVRRDEQFF. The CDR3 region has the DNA TGTGCCTGGAGTGTACGGCGTGATGAGCAGTTCTTC.

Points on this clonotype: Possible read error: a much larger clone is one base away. Here the CDR3 reads CASSGGQGHGYTF. The CDR3 bases are TGTGCCAGCAGTGGGGGACAGGGCCATGGCTACACCTTC. V and J are TRBV27 and TRBJ1-2; 9 bases match TRBD1. Per the germline V gene, CDR1 is MNHEY and CDR2 is SMNVEV (reference sequence). V shed 5 bases and J 6 bases; nucleotides not matched to a gene: 4. The CDR3 spans 13 residues.

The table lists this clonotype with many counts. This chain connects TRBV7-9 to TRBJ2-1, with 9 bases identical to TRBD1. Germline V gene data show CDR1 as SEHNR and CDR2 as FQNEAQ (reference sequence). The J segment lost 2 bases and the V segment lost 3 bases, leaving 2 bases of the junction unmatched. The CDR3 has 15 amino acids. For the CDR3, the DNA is TGTGCCAGCAGCTTCAGGACAGGGGCCTACAATGAGCAGTTCTTC. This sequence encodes CASSFRTGAYNEQFF.

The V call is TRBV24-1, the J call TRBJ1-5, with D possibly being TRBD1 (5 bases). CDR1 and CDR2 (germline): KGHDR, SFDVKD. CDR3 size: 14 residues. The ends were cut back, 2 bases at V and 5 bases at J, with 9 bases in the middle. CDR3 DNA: TGTGCCACCAGTGATTCGGGGGATCATCAGCCCCAGCATTTT. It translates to CATSDSGDHQPQHF.

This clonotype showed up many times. CDR3: CASNPGTNYGYTF. CDR3 DNA sequence: TGTGCCAGCAACCCCGGGACTAACTATGGCTACACCTTC. V gene TRBV12-3 or TRBV12-4 combines with J gene TRBJ1-2; D is unresolved. V lost 7 bases, J lost 0 bases, and 9 bases lay in between. CDR3 length: 13 residues.

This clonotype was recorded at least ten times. The CDR3 sequence: CSASEKTSANTGELFF. The DNA of the CDR3 is TGCAGTGCTAGCGAAAAGACTAGCGCGAACACCGGGGAGCTGTTTTTT. This rearrangement joins TRBV20-1 to TRBJ2-2; TRBD2 matches 8 bases. The V segment lost 3 bases and the J segment 0 bases; nucleotides outside the gene matches: 6. This CDR3 contains 16 residues. Germline-derived CDR1 and CDR2 are DFQATT and SNEGSKA (reference sequence).

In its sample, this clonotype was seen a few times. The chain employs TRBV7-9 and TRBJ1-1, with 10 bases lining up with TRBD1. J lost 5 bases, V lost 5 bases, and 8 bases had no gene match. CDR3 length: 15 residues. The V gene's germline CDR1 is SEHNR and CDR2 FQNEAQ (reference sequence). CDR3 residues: CASSPLWDRGTEAFF. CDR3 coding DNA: TGTGCCAGCAGCCCCCTATGGGACAGGGGAACTGAAGCTTTCTTT.